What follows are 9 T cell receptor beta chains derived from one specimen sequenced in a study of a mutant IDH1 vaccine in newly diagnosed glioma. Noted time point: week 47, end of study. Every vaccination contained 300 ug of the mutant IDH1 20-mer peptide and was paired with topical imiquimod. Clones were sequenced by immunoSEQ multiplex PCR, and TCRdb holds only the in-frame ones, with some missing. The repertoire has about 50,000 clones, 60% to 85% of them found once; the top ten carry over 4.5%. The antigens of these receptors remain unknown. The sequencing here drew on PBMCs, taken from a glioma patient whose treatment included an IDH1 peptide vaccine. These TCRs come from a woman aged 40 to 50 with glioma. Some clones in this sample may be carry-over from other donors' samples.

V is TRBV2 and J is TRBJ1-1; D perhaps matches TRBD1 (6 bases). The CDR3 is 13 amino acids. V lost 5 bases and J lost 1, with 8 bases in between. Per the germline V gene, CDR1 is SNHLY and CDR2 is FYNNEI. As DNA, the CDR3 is TGTGCCAGCAGTCAGGGGCAGAACACTGAAGCTTTCTTT. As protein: CASSQGQNTEAFF.

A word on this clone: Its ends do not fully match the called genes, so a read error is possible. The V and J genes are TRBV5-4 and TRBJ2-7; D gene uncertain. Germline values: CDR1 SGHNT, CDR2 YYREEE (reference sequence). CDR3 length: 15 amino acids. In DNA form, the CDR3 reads TGCGCCAGCAGACCCGACGTGACGAGCTCCTACGAGCAGTACTTC. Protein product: CASRPDVTSSYEQYF.

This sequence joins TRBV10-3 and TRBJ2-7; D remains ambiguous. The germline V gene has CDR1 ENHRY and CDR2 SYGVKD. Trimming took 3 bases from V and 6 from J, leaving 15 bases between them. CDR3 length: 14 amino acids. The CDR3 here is CAISDSVRASEQYF. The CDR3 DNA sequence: TGTGCCATCAGTGATTCGGTAAGGGCTTCCGAGCAGTACTTC.

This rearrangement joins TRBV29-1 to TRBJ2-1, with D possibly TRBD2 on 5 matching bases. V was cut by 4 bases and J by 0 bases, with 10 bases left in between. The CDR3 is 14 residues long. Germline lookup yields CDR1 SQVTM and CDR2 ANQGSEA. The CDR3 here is CSVVDGGSYNEQFF. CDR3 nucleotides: TGCAGCGTTGTGGATGGAGGCTCCTACAATGAGCAGTTCTTC.

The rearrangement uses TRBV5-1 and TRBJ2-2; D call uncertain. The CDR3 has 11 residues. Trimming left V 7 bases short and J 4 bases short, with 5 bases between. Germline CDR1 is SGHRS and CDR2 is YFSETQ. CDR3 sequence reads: CASRVTGELFF. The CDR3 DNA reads TGCGCCAGCCGCGTCACCGGGGAGCTGTTTTTT.

The CDR3 sequence: CASSPHLSSTDTQYF. DNA for the CDR3: TGTGCCAGCAGCCCACACCTTTCAAGCACAGATACGCAGTATTTT. V usage is TRBV7-8 and J usage is TRBJ2-3; D not resolved. This CDR3 has 15 amino acids. Per germline, CDR1 SGHVS and CDR2 FQNEAQ. With 5 bases removed from V and 0 bases from J, the gap between germline ends came to 12 bases.

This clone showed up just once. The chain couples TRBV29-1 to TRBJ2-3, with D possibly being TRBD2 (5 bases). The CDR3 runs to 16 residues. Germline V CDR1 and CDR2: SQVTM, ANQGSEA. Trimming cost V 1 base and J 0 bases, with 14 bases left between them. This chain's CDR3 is CSVEAYSSGSTDTQYF. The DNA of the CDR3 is TGCAGCGTTGAAGCGTACTCGAGCGGAAGCACAGATACGCAGTATTTT.

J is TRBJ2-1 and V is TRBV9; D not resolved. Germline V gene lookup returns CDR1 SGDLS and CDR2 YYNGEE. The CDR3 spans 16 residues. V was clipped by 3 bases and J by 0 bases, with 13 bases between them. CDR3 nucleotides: TGTGCCAGCAGCGCCTCCTTTCTGAACTCCTACAATGAGCAGTTCTTC. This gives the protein CASSASFLNSYNEQFF.

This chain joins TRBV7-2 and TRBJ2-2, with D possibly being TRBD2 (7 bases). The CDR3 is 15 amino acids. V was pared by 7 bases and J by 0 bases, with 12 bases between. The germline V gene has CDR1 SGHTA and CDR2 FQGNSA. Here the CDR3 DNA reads TGTGCCAGCATAGAGGGGGGGCCGAACACCGGGGAGCTGTTTTTT. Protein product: CASIEGGPNTGELFF. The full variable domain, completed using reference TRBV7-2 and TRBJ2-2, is GAGVSQSPSNKVTEKGKDVELRCDPISGHTALYWYRQSLGQGLEFLIYFQGNSAPDKSGLPSDRFSAERTGGSVSTLTIQRTQQEDSAVYLCASIEGGPNTGELFFGEGSRLTVL.